This TCR beta chain was sequenced during a study of blood T cell repertoires in COVID-19. Study context: Samples of COVID-19 (acute and convalescent) were obtained from the United States, Italy and Spain. PBMCs, B-cell-depleted T cells, or T cells were the source of the cDNA or gDNA that made up the material.

Germline lookup yields CDR1 SGHTA and CDR2 FQGNSA. The CDR3 is 18 residues long. Losses at the gene ends were 5 bases for V and 0 bases for J; bases not matched to a gene: 14. As processed by the authors: Estimation of nucleated cell counts relied on the amplification of reference gene primers. Sequencing was performed with immunoSEQ multiplex PCR; in TCRdb, only in-frame clones are kept and a portion is missing. The V and J calls and clone size come from that table; D and trimming were worked out from the DNA. Of 150,000 to 180,000 clones listed, around 85% are singletons. Sequencing was carried out using peripheral blood. The sequence derives from a woman aged 65 to 85 with acute or convalescent COVID-19. The chain carries TRBV7-2 and TRBJ2-5; 8 bases are shared with TRBD1. The CDR3 protein is CASSRGQVLHPYQETQYF. In DNA form, the CDR3 reads TGTGCCAGCAGCCGGGGACAGGTTTTACACCCGTACCAAGAGACCCAGTACTTC.